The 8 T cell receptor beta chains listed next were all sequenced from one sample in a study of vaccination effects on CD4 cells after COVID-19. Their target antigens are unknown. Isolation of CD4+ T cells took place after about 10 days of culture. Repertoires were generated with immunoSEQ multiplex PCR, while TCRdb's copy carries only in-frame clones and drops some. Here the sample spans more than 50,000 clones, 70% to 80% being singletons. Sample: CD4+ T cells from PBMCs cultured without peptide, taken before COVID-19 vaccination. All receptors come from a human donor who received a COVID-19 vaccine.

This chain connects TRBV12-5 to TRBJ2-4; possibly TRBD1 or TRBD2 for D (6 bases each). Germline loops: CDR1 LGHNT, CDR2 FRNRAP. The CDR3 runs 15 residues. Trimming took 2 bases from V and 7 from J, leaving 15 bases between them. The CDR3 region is CASGLYPGAGNIQYF. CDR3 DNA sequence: TGTGCTAGTGGTTTGTACCCGGGGGCAGGGAACATTCAGTACTTC.

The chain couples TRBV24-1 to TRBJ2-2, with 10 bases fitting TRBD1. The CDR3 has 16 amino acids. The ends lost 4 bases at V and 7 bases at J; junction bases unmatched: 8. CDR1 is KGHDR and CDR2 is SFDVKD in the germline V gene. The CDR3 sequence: CATSDPGQGDVGELFF. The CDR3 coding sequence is TGTGCCACCAGTGACCCAGGACAGGGGGATGTCGGGGAGCTGTTTTTT.

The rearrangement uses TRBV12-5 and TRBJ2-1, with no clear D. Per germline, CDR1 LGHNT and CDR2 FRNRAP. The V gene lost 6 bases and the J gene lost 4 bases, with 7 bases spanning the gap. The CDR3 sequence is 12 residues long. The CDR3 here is CASGKVYNEQFF. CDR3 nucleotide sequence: TGTGCTAGTGGCAAAGTATACAATGAGCAGTTCTTC.

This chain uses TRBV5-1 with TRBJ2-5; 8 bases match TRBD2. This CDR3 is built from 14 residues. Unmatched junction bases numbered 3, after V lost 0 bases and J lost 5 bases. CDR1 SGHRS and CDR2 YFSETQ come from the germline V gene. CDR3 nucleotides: TGCGCCAGCAGCTTGGGACTAGCGCAGGAGACCCAGTACTTC. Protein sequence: CASSLGLAQETQYF.

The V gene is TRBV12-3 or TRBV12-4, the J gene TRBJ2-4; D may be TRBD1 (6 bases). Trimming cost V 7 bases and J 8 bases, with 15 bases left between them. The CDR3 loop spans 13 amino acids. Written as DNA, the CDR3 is TGTGCCAGCACCATGGACAGCGGCTACATTCAGTACTTC. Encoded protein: CASTMDSGYIQYF.

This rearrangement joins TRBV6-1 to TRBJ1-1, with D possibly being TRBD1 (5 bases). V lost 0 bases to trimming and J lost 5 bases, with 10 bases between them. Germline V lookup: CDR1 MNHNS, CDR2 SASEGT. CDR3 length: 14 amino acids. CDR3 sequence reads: CASSEAWGGTEAFF. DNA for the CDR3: TGTGCCAGCAGTGAAGCTTGGGGGGGGACTGAAGCTTTCTTT.

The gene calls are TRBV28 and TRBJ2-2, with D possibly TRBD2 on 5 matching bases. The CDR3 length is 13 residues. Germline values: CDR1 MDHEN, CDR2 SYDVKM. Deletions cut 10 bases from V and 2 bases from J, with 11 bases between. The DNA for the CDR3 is TGTGCCATTCCTAGCCGTAACACCGGGGAGCTGTTTTTT. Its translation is CAIPSRNTGELFF.

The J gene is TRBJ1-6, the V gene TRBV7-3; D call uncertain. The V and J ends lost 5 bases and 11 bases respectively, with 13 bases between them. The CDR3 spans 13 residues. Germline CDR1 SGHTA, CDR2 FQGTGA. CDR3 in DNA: TGTGCCAGCAGCCCTGTTTCGGGGACACCCCTCCACTTT. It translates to CASSPVSGTPLHF.